The rows below give T cell receptor beta chains drawn from one sample of a study of early T cells in non-severe SARS-CoV-2 infection. TCRdb called the 5' RACE reads again in MiXCR, with one record for every CDR3 protein. The table records 55,000 to 65,000 distinct CDR3 sequences, less than 15% of them present only once. The input for sequencing was whole blood, taken at baseline. All receptors come from an adult who was a healthcare worker with PCR-confirmed SARS-CoV-2 infection or an uninfected control (not recorded which). The CDR3 runs from the conserved cysteine through the conserved F or W. Each record gives: D gene, J gene, clone size, V gene, CDR3 length, CDR3 protein, CDR3 DNA. A D gene is named only where the DNA matches it firmly. Not all rows give a size; the values are once, few, many and, for expanded clones, a class.

d_gene: TRBD2
j_gene: TRBJ2-1
abundance: few
v_gene: TRBV12-3/TRBV12-4
len: 12
CDR3aa: CASNAGEGQQFF
CDR3nt: TGTGCCAGCAACGCCGGGGAGGGTCAGCAGTTCTTC

d_gene: .
j_gene: TRBJ2-4
abundance: .
v_gene: TRBV7-9
len: 15
CDR3aa: CASSLAKVGENIQYF
CDR3nt: TGTGCCAGCAGCTTAGCTAAGGTGGGGGAAAACATTCAGTACTTC

d_gene: .
j_gene: TRBJ1-3
abundance: few
v_gene: TRBV18
len: 13
CDR3aa: CASSPDSSNTIYF
CDR3nt: TGTGCCAGCTCACCCGACAGTTCGAACACCATATATTTT

d_gene: .
j_gene: TRBJ2-1
abundance: few
v_gene: TRBV7-3
len: 13
CDR3aa: CASSSLGGNEQFF
CDR3nt: TGTGCCAGCAGCTCCCTTGGGGGCAATGAGCAGTTCTTC

d_gene: .
j_gene: TRBJ2-1
abundance: few
v_gene: TRBV7-9
len: 12
CDR3aa: CASSPRQDEQFF
CDR3nt: TGTGCCAGCAGCCCCCGTCAGGATGAGCAGTTCTTC

d_gene: .
j_gene: TRBJ2-7
abundance: .
v_gene: TRBV29-1
len: 13
CDR3aa: CSVVSSYTYEQYF
CDR3nt: TGCAGCGTTGTATCGTCGTATACGTACGAGCAGTACTTC

d_gene: .
j_gene: TRBJ1-2
abundance: .
v_gene: TRBV7-2
len: 19
CDR3aa: CASSSATPYRGAGNYGYTF
CDR3nt: TGTGCCAGCAGCTCCGCCACTCCTTATCGCGGGGCAGGAAACTATGGCTACACCTTC

d_gene: .
j_gene: TRBJ1-2
abundance: .
v_gene: TRBV3-1
len: 13
CDR3aa: CASSQVGGDGYTF
CDR3nt: TGTGCCAGCAGCCAAGTCGGGGGGGATGGCTACACCTTC

d_gene: .
j_gene: TRBJ2-1
abundance: .
v_gene: TRBV7-2
len: 14
CDR3aa: CASSFSTGDFEQFF
CDR3nt: TGTGCCAGCAGCTTCTCCACTGGGGACTTTGAGCAGTTCTTC

d_gene: TRBD2
j_gene: TRBJ2-7
abundance: once
v_gene: TRBV5-1
len: 17
CDR3aa: CASRKGSLAGPSYEQYF
CDR3nt: TGCGCCAGCAGGAAGGGATCTCTAGCGGGGCCCTCCTACGAGCAGTACTTC

d_gene: .
j_gene: TRBJ2-1
abundance: few
v_gene: TRBV12-2
len: 17
CDR3aa: CASRLPTGPSHSNEQFF
CDR3nt: TGTGCAAGTCGCTTACCAACAGGGCCATCCCACTCCAATGAGCAGTTCTTC

d_gene: .
j_gene: TRBJ1-6
abundance: .
v_gene: TRBV12-3/TRBV12-4
len: 13
CDR3aa: CVTTGLLNSPLHF
CDR3nt: TGTGTCACCACGGGACTTCTTAATTCACCCCTCCACTTT

d_gene: .
j_gene: TRBJ2-1
abundance: few
v_gene: TRBV27
len: 12
CDR3aa: CASSSGDNEQFF
CDR3nt: TGTGCCAGCAGTTCAGGGGACAATGAGCAGTTCTTC

d_gene: TRBD1
j_gene: TRBJ2-7
abundance: few
v_gene: TRBV20-1
len: 12
CDR3aa: CSARQGAYEQYF
CDR3nt: TGCAGTGCTAGACAGGGGGCCTACGAGCAGTACTTC

d_gene: .
j_gene: TRBJ2-3
abundance: .
v_gene: TRBV6-5
len: 15
CDR3aa: CASSYGGATTDTQYF
CDR3nt: TGTGCCAGCAGTTATGGCGGGGCGACCACAGATACGCAGTATTTT

d_gene: .
j_gene: TRBJ1-3
abundance: .
v_gene: TRBV3-1
len: 14
CDR3aa: CASSQRGYGNTIYF
CDR3nt: TGTGCCAGCAGCCAACGAGGGTACGGAAACACCATATATTTT

d_gene: .
j_gene: TRBJ1-5
abundance: .
v_gene: TRBV27
len: 14
CDR3aa: CASSLGADNQPQHF
CDR3nt: TGTGCCAGCAGCCTGGGGGCAGACAATCAGCCCCAGCATTTT

d_gene: .
j_gene: TRBJ1-1
abundance: many
v_gene: TRBV12-3/TRBV12-4
len: 11
CDR3aa: CASSLGFEAFF
CDR3nt: TGTGCCAGCAGTTTGGGCTTTGAAGCTTTCTTT

d_gene: .
j_gene: TRBJ2-1
abundance: few
v_gene: TRBV7-9
len: 16
CDR3aa: CASSPGGGRGYNEQFF
CDR3nt: TGTGCCAGCAGCCCAGGTGGGGGCAGGGGCTACAATGAGCAGTTCTTC

d_gene: TRBD2
j_gene: TRBJ2-1
abundance: few
v_gene: TRBV4-1
len: 14
CDR3aa: CASSLTSGGGEQFF
CDR3nt: TGCGCCAGCAGCCTCACTAGCGGGGGGGGAGAGCAGTTCTTC

d_gene: .
j_gene: TRBJ1-1
abundance: .
v_gene: TRBV12-3/TRBV12-4
len: 15
CDR3aa: CASTPGGVLNTEAFF
CDR3nt: TGTGCCAGCACTCCAGGTGGGGTCCTTAACACTGAAGCTTTCTTT

d_gene: TRBD2
j_gene: TRBJ2-1
abundance: few
v_gene: TRBV6-2/TRBV6-3
len: 11
CDR3aa: CASSLLAAQFF
CDR3nt: TGTGCCAGCAGTTTGCTAGCGGCGCAGTTCTTC